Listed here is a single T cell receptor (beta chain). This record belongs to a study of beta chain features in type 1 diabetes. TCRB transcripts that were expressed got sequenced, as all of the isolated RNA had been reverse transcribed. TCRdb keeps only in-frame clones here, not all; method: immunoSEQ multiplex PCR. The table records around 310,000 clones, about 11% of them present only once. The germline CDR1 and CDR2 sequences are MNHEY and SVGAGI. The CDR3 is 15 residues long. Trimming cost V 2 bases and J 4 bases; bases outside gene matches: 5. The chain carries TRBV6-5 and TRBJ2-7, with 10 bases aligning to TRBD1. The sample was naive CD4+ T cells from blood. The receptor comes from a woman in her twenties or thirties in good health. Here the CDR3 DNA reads TGTGCCAGCAGTTACCCGGGACAGGGGAAATACGAGCAGTACTTC. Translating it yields CASSYPGQGKYEQYF.